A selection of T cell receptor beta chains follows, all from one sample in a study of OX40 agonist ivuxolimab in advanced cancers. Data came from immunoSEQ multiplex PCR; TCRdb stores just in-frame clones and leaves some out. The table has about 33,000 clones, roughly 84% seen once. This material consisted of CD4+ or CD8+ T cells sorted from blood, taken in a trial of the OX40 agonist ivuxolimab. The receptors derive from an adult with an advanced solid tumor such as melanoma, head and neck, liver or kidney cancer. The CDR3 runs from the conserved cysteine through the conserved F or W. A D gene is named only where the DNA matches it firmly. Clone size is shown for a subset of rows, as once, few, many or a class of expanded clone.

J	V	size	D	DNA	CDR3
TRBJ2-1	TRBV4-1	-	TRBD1	TGCGCCAGCAGCCAAGGACAGGGGAATGAGCAGTTCTTC	CASSQGQGNEQFF
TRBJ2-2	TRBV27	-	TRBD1	TGTGCCAGCAGTCCGGGGACAGGGGCGGGGACCGGGGAGCTGTTTTTT	CASSPGTGAGTGELFF
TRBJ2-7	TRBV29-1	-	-	TGCAGCGTTGAGGGGCCAGCCTACGAGCAGTACTTC	CSVEGPAYEQYF
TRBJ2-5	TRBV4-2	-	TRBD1	TGTGCCAGCAGCCAAGAGATAGGGGGCCGGGAGACCCAGTACTTC	CASSQEIGGRETQYF
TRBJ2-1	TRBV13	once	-	TGTGCCAGCAGCTCTGGACTGCCCAGCTCCTACAATGAGCAGTTCTTC	CASSSGLPSSYNEQFF
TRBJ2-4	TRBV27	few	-	TGTGCCAGCTCGGGCAGGGCCAAAAACATTCAGTACTTC	CASSGRAKNIQYF
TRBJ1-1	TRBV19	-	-	TGTGCCAGCAGCGACAGTTACATGAACACTGAAGCTTTCTTT	CASSDSYMNTEAFF
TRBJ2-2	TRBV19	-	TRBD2	TGTGCCAGTAGTATAGGCGGGAGGGGGACCGGGGAGCTGTTTTTT	CASSIGGRGTGELFF
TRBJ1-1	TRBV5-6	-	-	TGTGCCAGCAGCTTGTACGACACTGAAGCTTTCTTT	CASSLYDTEAFF
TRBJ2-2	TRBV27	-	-	TGTGCCAGCAGTAGTGGAGGTCGGACCGGGGAGCTGTTTTTT	CASSSGGRTGELFF
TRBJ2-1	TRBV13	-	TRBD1	TGTGCCAGCAGCTTCAGACAGGGACCCCCCAATGAGCAGTTCTTC	CASSFRQGPPNEQFF
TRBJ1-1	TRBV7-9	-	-	TGTGCCAGCAGCCACCCCCAACGGGTCCTGAACACTGAAGCTTTCTTT	CASSHPQRVLNTEAFF
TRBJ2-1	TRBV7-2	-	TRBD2	TGTGCCAGCAGCCCAGCGGGGGCCTCGGTGGGTGAGCAGTTCTTC	CASSPAGASVGEQFF
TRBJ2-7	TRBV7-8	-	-	TGTGCCAGCAGCTTACAGGGCTACGAGCAGTACTTC	CASSLQGYEQYF
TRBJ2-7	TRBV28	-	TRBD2	TGTGCCAGCAGAAGGCCGGGACTAACCTACGAGCAGTACTTC	CASRRPGLTYEQYF
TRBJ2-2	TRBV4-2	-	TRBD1	TGTGCCAGCAGCCAAGACCTACGCGGACAGGTTTTTGGCGGGGAGCTGTTTTTT	CASSQDLRGQVFGGELFF
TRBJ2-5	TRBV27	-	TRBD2	TGTGCCAGCAGTTCAATCCCGGGACTAGCGGGGGAGACCCAGTACTTC	CASSSIPGLAGETQYF
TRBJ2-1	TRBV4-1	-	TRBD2	TGCGCCAGCAGCCAGGATCCGGGACTAGCGGCCAATGAGCAGTTCTTC	CASSQDPGLAANEQFF
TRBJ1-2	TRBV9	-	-	TGTGCCAGCAGCGTAACTCCAGATCCCCGTGGGGGCTACACCTTC	CASSVTPDPRGGYTF
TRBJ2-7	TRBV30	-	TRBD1	TGTGCCTGGAGTGTACGCTGGGGACAGAGGCGGTACGAGCAGTACTTC	CAWSVRWGQRRYEQYF
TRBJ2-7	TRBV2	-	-	TGTGCCAGCAGTGAATCAGGACGAAACTACGAGCAGTACTTC	CASSESGRNYEQYF
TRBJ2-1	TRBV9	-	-	TGTGCCAGCAGCGGACAGGACTTTTACAATGAGCAGTTCTTC	CASSGQDFYNEQFF
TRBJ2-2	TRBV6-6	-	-	TGTGCCAGCAGGCCACTGAGATTCGGCACCGGGGAGCTGTTTTTT	CASRPLRFGTGELFF
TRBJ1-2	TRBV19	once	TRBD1	TGTGCCAGTAATGACCGGGACAGGGGCGTCGCCCACTATGGCTACACCTTC	CASNDRDRGVAHYGYTF
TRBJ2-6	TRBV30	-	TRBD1	TGTGCCTGGAGTGTTTTGGGACAGGGGGCCTCTGGGGCCAACGTCCTGACTTTC	CAWSVLGQGASGANVLTF
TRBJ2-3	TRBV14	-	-	TGTGCCAGCAGCCAAGATCCGGGGGGCGGAGATACGCAGTATTTT	CASSQDPGGGDTQYF
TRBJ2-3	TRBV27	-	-	TGTGCCAGCAGTCCAGGGGACCTCACAGATACGCAGTATTTT	CASSPGDLTDTQYF
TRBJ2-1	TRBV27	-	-	TGTGCCAGCAGTTCTGGGACCGCCCCCGGGTTCTTC	CASSSGTAPGFF
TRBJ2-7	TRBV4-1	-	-	TGCGCCAGCAGCCCCCTAGGGGCCTACGAGCAGTACTTC	CASSPLGAYEQYF
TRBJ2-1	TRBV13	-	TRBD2	TGTGCCAGCAGGGGGGAACTAGCGGGAGTAGGGAATGAGCAGTTCTTC	CASRGELAGVGNEQFF
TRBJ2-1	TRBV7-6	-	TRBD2	TGTGCCAGCAGCCTTGGGACTAGCTCCTACAATGAGCAGTTCTTC	CASSLGTSSYNEQFF
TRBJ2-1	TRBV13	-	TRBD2	TGTGCCAGCAGCAAAGGGACTAGCGGGAACTTTTACAATGAGCAGTTCTTC	CASSKGTSGNFYNEQFF
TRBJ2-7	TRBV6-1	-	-	TGTGCCAGCAGTGACAGGGCGGAGCCTTACGAGCAGTACTTC	CASSDRAEPYEQYF
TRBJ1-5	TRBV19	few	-	TGTGCCAGTAGTAGTCCGGCCGGACGGGAGCCCCAGCATTTT	CASSSPAGREPQHF
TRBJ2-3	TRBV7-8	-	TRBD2	TGTGCCAGCAGCCCCGGGGGGGCCGCAGATACGCAGTATTTT	CASSPGGAADTQYF
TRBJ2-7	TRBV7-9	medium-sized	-	TGTGCCAGCAGCTCGCAAACCTCCTACGAGCAGTACTTC	CASSSQTSYEQYF
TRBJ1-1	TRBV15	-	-	TGTGCCACCAGCAGAGAACGGGATACTGAAGCTTTCTTT	CATSRERDTEAFF
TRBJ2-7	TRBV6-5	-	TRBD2	TGTGCCAGCAGTTACTCACTAGCGGGGGGGCCCTACGAGCAGTACTTC	CASSYSLAGGPYEQYF
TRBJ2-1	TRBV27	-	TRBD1	TGTGCCAGCAGTTTATCGGGGACAGGGAATTTAGATGAGCAGTTCTTC	CASSLSGTGNLDEQFF
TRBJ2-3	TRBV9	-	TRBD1	TGTGCCAGCAGCGTGGGGACAGGGGGCGTAGATACGCAGTATTTT	CASSVGTGGVDTQYF
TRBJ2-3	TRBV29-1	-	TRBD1	TGCAGCGTTGAAGATGCCGGGACAGGGGCAGGAGATACGCAGTATTTT	CSVEDAGTGAGDTQYF
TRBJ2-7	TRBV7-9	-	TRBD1	TGTGCCAGCAGCTGGACAGGGAGCGACAAGCAGTACTTC	CASSWTGSDKQYF
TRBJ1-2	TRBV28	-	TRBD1	TGTGCCAGCAGTTTATCCAGGGGGCTTAGCTATGGCTACACCTTC	CASSLSRGLSYGYTF
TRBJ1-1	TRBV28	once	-	TGTGCCAGCAGTTTAAGACCTACAGGGTTCCACCACCCTGAAGCTTTCTTT	CASSLRPTGFHHPEAFF
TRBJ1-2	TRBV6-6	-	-	TGTGCCAGCAGTTATGAGGGGGATGGCTACACCTTC	CASSYEGDGYTF
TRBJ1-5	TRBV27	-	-	TGTGCCAGCAGTTTATCATTTCAGGGCCCTAATCAGCCCCAGCATTTT	CASSLSFQGPNQPQHF
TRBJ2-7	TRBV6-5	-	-	TGTGCCAGCAGTTCATCACAGGGCCACGAGCAGTACTTC	CASSSSQGHEQYF
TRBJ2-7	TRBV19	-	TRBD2	TGTGCCAGTAGTATGGGACTAGAGCAGTACTTC	CASSMGLEQYF
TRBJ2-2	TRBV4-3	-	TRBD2	TGCGCCAGCAGCCAAGATCTACGGGGGGAGGCCGGGGAGCTGTTTTTT	CASSQDLRGEAGELFF